A single sample gave rise to the 21 T cell receptor beta chains below, sequenced in a study of cytomegalovirus exposure and HLA in healthy donors. 13 Jbeta primers and 60 Vbeta primers were used for the PCR. TCRdb's table, derived via immunoSEQ multiplex PCR, lists solely in-frame clones and lacks some. The table shows some 150,000 clones, with 65% to 75% occurring only once. What was sequenced was PBMCs. The receptor set was obtained from a human donor in good health.

The chain recombines TRBV19 with TRBJ1-1; weak D call: TRBD1 (6 bases). The length of the CDR3 is 13 residues. Between the trimmed V and J ends, which lost 5 bases and 3 bases, there was a span of 10 bases. In germline, CDR1 is LNHDA, CDR2 SQIVND (reference sequence). Here the CDR3 reads CASSATGYTEAFF. For the CDR3, the DNA is TGTGCCAGTAGTGCAACAGGGTACACTGAAGCTTTCTTT.

The chain has TRBV6-5 and TRBJ2-7, with no clear D. This CDR3 region has 16 residues. Germline CDR1 is MNHEY and CDR2 is SVGAGI. The ends were cut back, 0 bases at V and 2 bases at J, with 14 bases in the middle. CDR3 region: CASSYSLGQTAYEQYF. For the CDR3, the DNA is TGTGCCAGCAGTTACTCGTTGGGCCAGACGGCCTACGAGCAGTACTTC.

This rearrangement joins TRBV4-1 to TRBJ1-2; possible D gene TRBD1, 6 bases. CDR3 size: 16 residues. V shed 1 base and J shed 3 bases, with 15 bases lying between them. Germline CDR1 and CDR2: MGHRA and YSYEKL. CDR3 nucleotides: TGCGCCAGCAGCCAAGGGCTACAGGGAAACGACTATGGCTACACCTTC. It is translated as CASSQGLQGNDYGYTF.

This chain connects TRBV13 to TRBJ1-2, with D perhaps TRBD1 (5 bases). The CDR3 covers 14 residues. Germline-derived CDR1 and CDR2 are PRHDT and FYEKMQ (reference sequence). Trimming removed 2 bases at V and 4 bases at J, with 11 bases between. In DNA form, the CDR3 reads TGTGCCAGCAGCTTACAGCGGGGGATCTATGGCTACACCTTC. Amino acids: CASSLQRGIYGYTF.

The chain carries TRBV2 and TRBJ2-3, with 7 bases aligning to TRBD2. V trimming: 4 bases; J trimming: 3 bases; junction bases outside the gene matches: 7. This CDR3 has 15 residues. Germline CDR1 is SNHLY and CDR2 is FYNNEI. The CDR3 DNA follows: TGTGCCAGCAGTGTTGGGGGGGTACGTACAGATACGCAGTATTTT. Residues: CASSVGGVRTDTQYF.

The chain recombines TRBV7-3 with TRBJ1-6; 8 nucleotides line up with TRBD1. Germline trimming cut 5 bases from V and 7 bases from J; bases unmatched to any gene: 7. This CDR3 region has 15 residues. In germline, CDR1 is SGHTA, CDR2 FQGTGA. CDR3 DNA: TGTGCCAGCAGCCGGGCAGGGGGCGAAAATTCACCCCTCCACTTT. As protein: CASSRAGGENSPLHF.

With regard to this clone: No DNA is shown, since the ends of the CDR3 on it are uncertain; the CDR3 is the one TCRdb lists. The J gene is TRBJ1-6, the V gene TRBV7-9; the table assigns TRBD1, which was not confirmed against the DNA. Germline V gene data show CDR1 as SEHNR and CDR2 as FQNEAQ (reference sequence). The CDR3 has 12 amino acids, counting both end residues. The CDR3 sequence is CASSFQVSPLHF.

Here the CDR3 reads CASREAFRRTSRYEQYF. CDR3 nucleotide sequence: TGCGCCAGCAGGGAGGCGTTTCGGCGCACCTCAAGGTACGAGCAGTACTTC. V gene TRBV5-1 combines with J gene TRBJ2-7; D perhaps matches TRBD2 (5 bases). The CDR3 covers 17 residues. Trimming shortened V by 5 bases and J by 4 bases, and 25 bases separated the two germline ends. The germline gives CDR1 SGHRS, CDR2 YFSETQ. The full variable domain, in which reference TRBV5-1 and TRBJ2-7 provide the parts outside the CDR3, is KAGVTQTPRYLIKTRGQQVTLSCSPISGHRSVSWYQQTPGQGLQFLFEYFSETQRNKGNFPGRFSGRQFSNSRSEMNVSTLELGDSALYLCASREAFRRTSRYEQYFGPGTRLTVT.

This chain uses TRBV5-1 with TRBJ1-1; D is unclear. CDR1 and CDR2 (germline): SGHRS, YFSETQ. V lost 2 bases to trimming and J lost 3 bases, with 14 bases between them. The CDR3 loop spans 15 amino acids. The CDR3 is CASSFKSGKDTEAFF. The CDR3 nucleotides are TGCGCCAGCAGCTTTAAATCGGGGAAGGACACTGAAGCTTTCTTT. Together with reference TRBV5-1 and TRBJ1-1, the CDR3 gives the full variable domain: KAGVTQTPRYLIKTRGQQVTLSCSPISGHRSVSWYQQTPGQGLQFLFEYFSETQRNKGNFPGRFSGRQFSNSRSEMNVSTLELGDSALYLCASSFKSGKDTEAFFGQGTRLTVV.

J is TRBJ2-1 and V is TRBV13, with 14 bases identical to TRBD2. The germline CDR1 and CDR2 sequences are PRHDT and FYEKMQ (reference sequence). There are 16 residues in the CDR3. The trim removed 5 bases at V and 9 bases at J, leaving 9 bases unmatched. CDR3 loop: CASSSRLAGGQSEQFF. The CDR3 DNA sequence: TGTGCCAGCAGCAGCAGACTAGCGGGGGGGCAGAGTGAGCAGTTCTTC.

The rearrangement links TRBV5-1 to TRBJ1-2, with unresolved D. Trimming removed 3 bases from V and 2 bases from J, with 8 bases in between. Germline CDR1 and CDR2: SGHRS and YFSETQ. The CDR3 runs to 13 residues. The CDR3 sequence: CASSYDMNYGYTF. The CDR3 region has the DNA TGCGCCAGCAGCTATGACATGAACTATGGCTACACCTTC.

This clone was counted a single time. V gene TRBV4-1 combines with J gene TRBJ2-3, with 8 bases matching TRBD1. The CDR3 length is 15 residues. In germline, CDR1 is MGHRA, CDR2 YSYEKL. With 0 bases clipped from V and 6 bases from J, the junction kept 5 bases outside the gene matches. In DNA, the CDR3 is TGCGCCAGCAGCCAAGAAGACAGGGGTATGGATACGCAGTATTTT. Translating gives CASSQEDRGMDTQYF.

The rearrangement links TRBV12-5 to TRBJ2-5, with a tentative D call TRBD1 (5 bases). With the DNA end fitting TRBJ2-7 better, the J assignment may be wrong. This CDR3 contains 16 residues. The germline CDR1 and CDR2 sequences are LGHNT and FRNRAP. CDR3 DNA sequence: TGTGCTAGTGGTTTGGTTTTAACGCAGGGCGTGGACGAGCAGTACTTC. Encoded protein: CASGLVLTQGVDEQYF.

This clone was observed a few times. V usage is TRBV4-2 and J usage is TRBJ1-1, with D possibly being TRBD1 (6 bases). The germline V gene has CDR1 LGHNA and CDR2 YNFKEQ. V dropped 3 bases and J dropped 4 bases, with 15 bases sitting between them. The CDR3 is 15 amino acids. The CDR3 sequence is CASSQGTTGSTEAFF. CDR3 in DNA: TGTGCCAGCAGCCAGGGCACCACAGGGAGCACTGAAGCTTTCTTT.

The rearrangement uses TRBV10-1 and TRBJ1-5; 11 nucleotides align to TRBD1. The trim removed 7 bases at V and 5 bases at J, leaving 19 bases unmatched. The germline gives CDR1 WNHNN, CDR2 SYGVQD (reference sequence). The CDR3 has 19 residues. The CDR3 nucleotides read TGCGCCAGCACCAGTCCCCGCCCCGTAGGGACAGGGGGGGATCAGCCCCAGCATTTT. Protein product: CASTSPRPVGTGGDQPQHF.

This chain uses TRBV4-3 with TRBJ1-1; D might be TRBD1 (6 bases). CDR3 length equals 17 residues. V was trimmed by 0 bases and J by 5 bases, leaving 19 bases between them. Germline CDR1 LGHNA, CDR2 YSLEER. This CDR3 is CASSQDKGRGRWTEAFF. The DNA of the CDR3 is TGCGCCAGCAGCCAAGATAAGGGCAGGGGACGATGGACTGAAGCTTTCTTT.

This chain links TRBV5-1 with TRBJ2-7; TRBD2 agrees at 11 bases. The germline CDR1 and CDR2 sequences are SGHRS and YFSETQ. The ends lost 3 bases at V and 4 bases at J; junction bases unmatched: 9. This CDR3 has 16 amino acids. This CDR3 is CASSSGSSGGAYEQYF. CDR3 nucleotide sequence: TGCGCCAGCAGCTCGGGCAGTAGCGGGGGGGCATACGAGCAGTACTTC. Filled out from reference TRBV5-1 and TRBJ2-7, the complete variable domain reads KAGVTQTPRYLIKTRGQQVTLSCSPISGHRSVSWYQQTPGQGLQFLFEYFSETQRNKGNFPGRFSGRQFSNSRSEMNVSTLELGDSALYLCASSSGSSGGAYEQYFGPGTRLTVT.

The DNA of the CDR3 is TGTGCCAGTACTAGCGGGGGGATCAATGAGCAGTTCTTC. Translated, it gives CASTSGGINEQFF. This chain connects TRBV7-3 to TRBJ2-1, with 12 bases lining up with TRBD2. The CDR3 has 13 residues. V shed 9 bases, J shed 6 bases, and the junction held 3 bases outside the gene matches. Germline V gene sequence: CDR1 SGHTA, CDR2 FQGTGA.

The genes are TRBV16 and TRBJ2-1; D might be TRBD2 (6 bases). The CDR3 is made up of 16 amino acids. V dropped 4 bases and J dropped 5 bases, with 18 bases sitting between them. Germline V gives CDR1 KGHSY, CDR2 FQNENV. The CDR3 is CASSRLGLAQNNEQFF. CDR3 DNA sequence: TGTGCCAGCAGCCGTCTAGGTCTAGCGCAAAACAATGAGCAGTTCTTC.

The chain joins TRBV11-2 to TRBJ1-2; D is perhaps TRBD1 (6 bases). V was shortened by 5 bases and J by 4 bases, with 17 bases between the two germline ends. The length of the CDR3 is 15 residues. Germline V gives CDR1 SGHAT, CDR2 FQNNGV. CDR3 in DNA: TGTGCCAGCAGCCCAGGCCCCGTGGGGGCCTATGGCTACACCTTC. Amino acids: CASSPGPVGAYGYTF. The whole variable domain, remainder taken from reference TRBV11-2 and TRBJ1-2, is EAGVAQSPRYKIIEKRQSVAFWCNPISGHATLYWYQQILGQGPKLLIQFQNNGVVDDSQLPKDRFSAERLKGVDSTLKIQPAKLEDSAVYLCASSPGPVGAYGYTFGSGTRLTVV.

The chain combines TRBV11-2 with TRBJ2-5; 7 nucleotides agree with TRBD2. This CDR3 comprises 16 residues. The germline gives CDR1 SGHAT, CDR2 FQNNGV. Germline trimming cut 1 base from V and 3 bases from J; bases unmatched to any gene: 8. CDR3 sequence reads: CASSLGQLAGEETQYF. In DNA form, the CDR3 reads TGTGCCAGCAGCTTAGGCCAATTGGCGGGGGAAGAGACCCAGTACTTC.